These 24 T cell receptor beta chains originate from one sample sequenced in a study of identical twins. A single record per CDR3 protein comes from TCRdb applying MiXCR to the 5' RACE reads. The sample contains about 470,000 distinct CDR3 sequences, approximately 25% of which appear only once. The data were also submitted as part of a second study, on T cells expressing NK-cell markers.

The sequencing input was CD4+ T cells sorted from blood. The receptors derive from a woman under 30 in good health.

In this sample, this clonotype turned up a few times. J is TRBJ2-1 and V is TRBV20-1; 8 bases agree with TRBD1. This CDR3 is built from 14 residues. Trimming took 5 bases from V and 7 from J; bases not matched to a gene: 10. CDR1 DFQATT and CDR2 SNEGSKA come from the germline V gene (reference sequence). CDR3 sequence reads: CSASRTGSANEQFF. The DNA of the CDR3 is TGCAGTGCTTCTAGGACAGGGTCGGCGAATGAGCAGTTCTTC.

The chain recombines TRBV24-1 with TRBJ2-1; 15 bases are shared with TRBD2. Germline V lookup: CDR1 KGHDR, CDR2 SFDVKD. V was pared by 2 bases and J by 9 bases, with 4 bases of the junction left unmatched. This CDR3 spans 16 amino acids. The CDR3 DNA reads as TGTGCCACCAGTGATTCCGGGACTAGCGGGGGGATTGAGCAGTTCTTC. It is translated as CATSDSGTSGGIEQFF.

The chain joins TRBV20-1 to TRBJ2-7; tentatively, D is TRBD2 (5 bases). Germline CDR1 reads DFQATT; CDR2 reads SNEGSKA (reference sequence). The CDR3 runs to 14 residues. Deletions cut 6 bases from V and 0 bases from J, with 15 bases between. The CDR3 region is CSASLAVSSYEQYF. The CDR3 DNA follows: TGCAGTGCGAGTCTAGCTGTGAGCTCCTACGAGCAGTACTTC.

V is TRBV5-4 and J is TRBJ2-3, with 9 bases matching TRBD2. This CDR3 has 15 residues. CDR1 is SGHNT and CDR2 is YYREEE in the germline V gene (reference sequence). The trim removed 4 bases at V and 4 bases at J, leaving 7 bases unmatched. The CDR3 protein is CASSLQGLAPDTQYF. The DNA for the CDR3 is TGTGCCAGCAGCCTTCAGGGACTAGCCCCAGATACGCAGTATTTT.

V gene TRBV1 combines with J gene TRBJ2-1. TRBV1 counts as a pseudogene. This CDR3 is built from 13 residues. CDR3 sequence reads: CTSSQGRTMKQFF. DNA of the CDR3: TGCACCAGCAGCCAAGGGCGAACAATGAAGCAGTTCTTC.

The rearrangement joins TRBV10-3 to TRBJ2-3, with D tentatively TRBD2 (6 bases). CDR1 ENHRY and CDR2 SYGVKD come from the germline V gene. V lost 10 bases to trimming and J lost 4 bases, with 24 bases between them. The CDR3 loop spans 16 amino acids. Here the CDR3 reads CATAFRTGRYADTQYF. The CDR3 DNA reads as TGTGCCACCGCCTTCCGGACTGGGAGGTACGCAGATACGCAGTATTTT.

This clonotype was picked up many times. The chain carries TRBV5-1 and TRBJ2-7, with D unresolved. From germline, CDR1 is SGHRS and CDR2 YFSETQ. The CDR3 runs to 13 residues. V shed 1 base and J shed 2 bases, with 7 bases lying between them. Written as DNA, the CDR3 is TGCGCCAGCAGCTTGACAGCTACCTACGAGCAGTACTTC. This encodes CASSLTATYEQYF.

This rearrangement joins TRBV6-5 to TRBJ1-4, with D perhaps matching TRBD1 (6 bases). The CDR3 spans 15 residues. Trimming removed 2 bases from V and 11 bases from J, with 18 bases in between. Germline V lookup: CDR1 MNHEY, CDR2 SVGAGI. CDR3: CASSYRGHPLRKLFF. DNA for the CDR3: TGTGCCAGCAGTTACCGGGGACATCCTCTTCGTAAACTGTTTTTT.

The V call is TRBV2, the J call TRBJ2-5; D uncertain. The V gene's germline CDR1 is SNHLY and CDR2 FYNNEI. CDR3 length: 13 residues. V lost 6 bases to trimming and J lost 5 bases, with 13 bases between them. CDR3 nucleotides: TGTGCCAGCAGCGAGGTGGACGCCGAGACCCAGTACTTC. This sequence encodes CASSEVDAETQYF.

This chain joins TRBV11-3 and TRBJ2-3, with 7 bases matching TRBD2. The germline CDR1 and CDR2 sequences are SGHNT and YENEEA. This CDR3 has 13 amino acids. The V and J ends lost 5 bases and 10 bases, in that order; junction bases with no gene match: 9. CDR3 in amino acids: CASSPSGGWSQYF. The CDR3 coding sequence is TGTGCCAGCAGCCCATCGGGGGGATGGTCGCAGTATTTT.

This clonotype was observed at least ten times. The genes are TRBV7-2 and TRBJ2-7, with D tentatively TRBD1 (5 bases). Germline CDR1 reads SGHTA; CDR2 reads FQGNSA. V gave up 5 bases and J gave up 3 bases, with 23 bases separating them. The CDR3 length is 17 residues. CDR3 sequence: CASSTDARQLLVYEQYF. The DNA of the CDR3 is TGTGCCAGCAGCACGGACGCTAGACAGTTACTGGTCTACGAGCAGTACTTC. The complete variable domain, with remaining parts taken from reference TRBV7-2 and TRBJ2-7, reads GAGVSQSPSNKVTEKGKDVELRCDPISGHTALYWYRQSLGQGLEFLIYFQGNSAPDKSGLPSDRFSAERTGGSVSTLTIQRTQQEDSAVYLCASSTDARQLLVYEQYFGPGTRLTVT.

This clonotype was found a few times. The J gene is TRBJ2-2, the V gene TRBV5-1; D perhaps matches TRBD2 (5 bases). Germline V CDR1 and CDR2: SGHRS, YFSETQ. The CDR3 covers 14 residues. V shed 3 bases and J shed 7 bases, with 13 bases lying between them. CDR3 nucleotide sequence: TGCGCCAGCAGCTCCCCCCGTGAGGGCGGGGAGCTGTTTTTT. Translating it yields CASSSPREGGELFF.

The chain joins TRBV4-3 to TRBJ2-2; D is unclear. The CDR3 covers 16 residues. Germline loops: CDR1 LGHNA, CDR2 YSLEER. V dropped 0 bases and J dropped 4 bases, with 12 bases sitting between them. Here the CDR3 reads CASSQEPKGITGELFF. In DNA, the CDR3 is TGCGCCAGCAGCCAAGAGCCGAAAGGCATCACCGGGGAGCTGTTTTTT.

The chain combines TRBV28 with TRBJ2-7; possible D gene TRBD2, 5 bases. This CDR3 region has 14 residues. Trimming cost V 10 bases and J 0 bases, with 16 bases left between them. Germline lookup yields CDR1 MDHEN and CDR2 SYDVKM. This CDR3 reads CATLAAPPSYEQYF. The CDR3 nucleotides are TGTGCCACCCTAGCCGCTCCTCCCTCCTACGAGCAGTACTTC.

A remark on this clonotype: At one boundary the junction diverges from the germline segment, which might be a read error. This chain connects TRBV11-3 to TRBJ2-2; D gene uncertain. CDR3 length equals 14 residues. Germline V gene lookup returns CDR1 SGHNT and CDR2 YENEEA. The CDR3 region is CASTPIPNTWELFF. The CDR3 DNA reads as TGTGCCAGCACCCCGATACCCAACACCTGGGAGCTGTTTTTT.

The chain joins TRBV7-9 to TRBJ2-5; 7 bases are shared with TRBD2. This CDR3 contains 16 residues. The germline gives CDR1 SEHNR, CDR2 FQNEAQ (reference sequence). Trimming removed 1 base from V and 2 bases from J; junction bases left unmatched: 7. CDR3 protein: CASSLGAGVDQETQYF. CDR3 coding DNA: TGTGCCAGCAGCTTAGGTGCGGGAGTCGATCAAGAGACCCAGTACTTC. Full variable domain (missing parts from reference TRBV7-9 and TRBJ2-5): DTGVSQNPRHKITKRGQNVTFRCDPISEHNRLYWYRQTLGQGPEFLTYFQNEAQLEKSRLLSDRFSAERPKGSFSTLEIQRTEQGDSAMYLCASSLGAGVDQETQYFGPGTRLLVL.

This clonotype was counted between two and nine times. The genes are TRBV5-1 and TRBJ1-5; unclear D gene. V was pared by 1 base and J by 4 bases, with 12 bases between. The CDR3 is made up of 15 amino acids. Germline V gives CDR1 SGHRS, CDR2 YFSETQ. CDR3: CASSLNANGNQPQHF. As DNA, the CDR3 is TGCGCCAGCAGCTTGAACGCCAACGGGAATCAGCCCCAGCATTTT.

This clonotype was seen at least ten times. CDR3 in amino acids: CSANEGYSTNTDTQYF. CDR3 DNA: TGCAGCGCCAACGAGGGGTACAGCACTAACACAGATACGCAGTATTTT. The chain has TRBV29-1 and TRBJ2-3; TRBD1 or TRBD2 may be the D gene (5 bases each). Per germline, CDR1 SQVTM and CDR2 ANQGSEA. Trimming pared 7 bases from V and 2 bases from J, leaving 22 bases between. The CDR3 extends over 16 amino acids.

The rearrangement links TRBV20-1 to TRBJ2-2, with 9 bases aligning to TRBD1. This CDR3 comprises 14 residues. Germline V gene data show CDR1 as DFQATT and CDR2 as SNEGSKA (reference sequence). V dropped 2 bases and J dropped 6; count of bases not matched to a gene: 4. The CDR3 reads CSARTHRGPGELFF. The CDR3 region has the DNA TGCAGTGCTAGAACCCACAGGGGGCCCGGGGAGCTGTTTTTT.

This clonotype was detected ten times or more. The chain carries TRBV29-1 and TRBJ1-5; weak D call: TRBD1 (6 bases). The CDR3 is 12 amino acids. Germline assignment: CDR1 SQVTM and CDR2 ANQGSEA. V dropped 5 bases and J dropped 2 bases, with 7 bases sitting between them. The CDR3 sequence: CSVRQGNQPQHF. The CDR3 nucleotides are TGCAGCGTTAGACAGGGCAATCAGCCCCAGCATTTT.

The chain uses TRBV5-8 and TRBJ2-1, with TRBD2 matching 14 bases. CDR3 length: 16 residues. V was clipped by 5 bases and J by 10 bases; unmatched bases: 11. Looked up from germline, CDR1 is SGHTS and CDR2 is YDEGEE. DNA for the CDR3: TGTGCCAGCAGAAAGACTAGCGGGGGGGCCTTGAGGGAGCAGTTCTTC. Its translation is CASRKTSGGALREQFF.

The V call is TRBV2, the J call TRBJ2-3; the D is unclear. V dropped 10 bases and J dropped 2 bases, with 16 bases sitting between them. This CDR3 is built from 14 residues. Germline V CDR1 and CDR2: SNHLY, FYNNEI. For the CDR3, the DNA is TGTGCCACCGCGGACGGACCAAACACAGATACGCAGTATTTT. Translated: CATADGPNTDTQYF.

The chain couples TRBV20-1 to TRBJ1-1, with a weak D call TRBD1 (6 bases). The CDR3 covers 14 residues. Germline loops: CDR1 DFQATT, CDR2 SNEGSKA (reference sequence). Trimming removed 3 bases from V and 1 base from J, with 12 bases in between. The CDR3 region is CSASQTTGNTEAFF. CDR3 coding DNA: TGCAGTGCTAGCCAGACGACAGGGAACACTGAAGCTTTCTTT.

The chain has TRBV25-1 and TRBJ1-4; D remains unclear. The V gene's germline CDR1 is MGHDK and CDR2 SYGVNS. V lost 7 bases and J 7 bases, leaving 19 bases between the germline ends. The CDR3 contains 15 residues. The CDR3 loop reads CASTPLDGSGEKLFF. The DNA of the CDR3 is TGTGCCAGCACTCCCTTGGACGGCTCTGGTGAAAAACTGTTTTTT.